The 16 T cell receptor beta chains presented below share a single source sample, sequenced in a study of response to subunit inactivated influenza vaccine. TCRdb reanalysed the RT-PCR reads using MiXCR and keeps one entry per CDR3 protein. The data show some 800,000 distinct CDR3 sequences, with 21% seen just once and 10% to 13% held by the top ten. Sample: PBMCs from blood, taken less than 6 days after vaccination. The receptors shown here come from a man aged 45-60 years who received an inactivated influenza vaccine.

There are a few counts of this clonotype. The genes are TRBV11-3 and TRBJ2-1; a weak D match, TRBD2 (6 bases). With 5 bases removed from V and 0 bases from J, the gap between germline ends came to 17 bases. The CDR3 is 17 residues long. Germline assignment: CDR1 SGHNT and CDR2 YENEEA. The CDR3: CASSGWSAGGSYNEQFF. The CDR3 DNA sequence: TGTGCCAGCAGCGGGTGGAGCGCCGGGGGCTCCTACAATGAGCAGTTCTTC.

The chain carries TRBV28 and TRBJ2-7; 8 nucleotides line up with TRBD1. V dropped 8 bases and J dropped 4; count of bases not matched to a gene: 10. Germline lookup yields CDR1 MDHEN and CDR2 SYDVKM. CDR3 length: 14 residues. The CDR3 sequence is CASQADRVRYEQYF. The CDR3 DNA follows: TGTGCCAGCCAAGCGGACAGGGTGAGGTACGAGCAGTACTTC.

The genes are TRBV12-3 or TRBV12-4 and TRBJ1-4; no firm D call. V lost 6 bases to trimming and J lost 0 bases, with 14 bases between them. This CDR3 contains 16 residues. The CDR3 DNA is TGTGCCAGCAGACCCGGGAACCCCGCAACTAATGAAAAACTGTTTTTT. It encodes CASRPGNPATNEKLFF.

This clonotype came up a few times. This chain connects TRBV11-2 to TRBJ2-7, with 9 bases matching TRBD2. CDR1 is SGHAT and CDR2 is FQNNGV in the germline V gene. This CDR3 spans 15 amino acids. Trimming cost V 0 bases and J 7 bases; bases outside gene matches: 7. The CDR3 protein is CASSLEAGGGGEQYF. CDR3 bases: TGTGCCAGCAGCTTAGAAGCGGGAGGAGGAGGGGAGCAGTACTTC.

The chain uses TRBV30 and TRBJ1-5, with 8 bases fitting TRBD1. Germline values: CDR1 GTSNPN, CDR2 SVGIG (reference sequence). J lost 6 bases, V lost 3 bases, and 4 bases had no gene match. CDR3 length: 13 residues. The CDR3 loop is CAWSGQGGQPQHF. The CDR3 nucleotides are TGTGCCTGGAGCGGACAGGGTGGTCAGCCCCAGCATTTT.

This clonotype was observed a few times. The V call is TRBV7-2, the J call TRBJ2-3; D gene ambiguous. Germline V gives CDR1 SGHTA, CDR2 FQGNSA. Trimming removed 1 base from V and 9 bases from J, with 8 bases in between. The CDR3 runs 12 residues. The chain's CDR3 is CASSLGGNTQYF. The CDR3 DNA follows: TGTGCCAGCAGCTTAGGTGGGAACACGCAGTATTTT.

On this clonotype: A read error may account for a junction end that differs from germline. CDR3 coding DNA: TGCGCCAGCAGCGCCCGGGACCCGAGGGACATTCAGTACTTC. Protein sequence: CASSARDPRDIQYF. The rearrangement joins TRBV7-2 to TRBJ2-4; D may correspond to TRBD1 or TRBD2 (5 bases each). CDR1 and CDR2 from the germline V gene are SGHTA and FQGNSA. There are 14 residues in the CDR3.

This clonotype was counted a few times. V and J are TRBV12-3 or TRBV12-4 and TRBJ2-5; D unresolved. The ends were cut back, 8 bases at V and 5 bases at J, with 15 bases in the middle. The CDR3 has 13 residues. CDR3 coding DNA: TGTGCCAGCCAGGATGTTGCACGGGAGACCCAGTACTTC. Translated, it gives CASQDVARETQYF.

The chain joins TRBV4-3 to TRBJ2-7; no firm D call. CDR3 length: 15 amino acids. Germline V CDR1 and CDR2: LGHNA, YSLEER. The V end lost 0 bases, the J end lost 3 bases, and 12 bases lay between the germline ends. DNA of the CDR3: TGCGCCAGCAGCCAAGATCTGGCCAGACACTACGAGCAGTACTTC. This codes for CASSQDLARHYEQYF.

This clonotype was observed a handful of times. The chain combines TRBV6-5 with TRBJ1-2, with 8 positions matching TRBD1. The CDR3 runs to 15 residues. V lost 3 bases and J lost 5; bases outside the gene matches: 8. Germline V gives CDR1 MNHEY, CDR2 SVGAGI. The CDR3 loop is CASSYSGGASYGYTF. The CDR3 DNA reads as TGTGCCAGCAGTTATTCAGGGGGCGCCTCTTATGGCTACACCTTC.

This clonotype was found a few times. CDR3 region: CASSRSGVHRELFF. The CDR3 DNA is TGTGCCAGCAGTCGTTCTGGAGTCCACCGGGAGCTGTTTTTT. V gene TRBV12-3 or TRBV12-4 combines with J gene TRBJ2-2; no clear D gene. The CDR3 loop spans 14 amino acids. V was cut by 5 bases and J by 9 bases, with 16 bases left in between.

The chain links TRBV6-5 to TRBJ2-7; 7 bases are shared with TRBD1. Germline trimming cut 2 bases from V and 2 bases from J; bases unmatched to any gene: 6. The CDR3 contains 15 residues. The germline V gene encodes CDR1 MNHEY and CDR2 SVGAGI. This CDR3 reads CASSYRAGGTYEQYF. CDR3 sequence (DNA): TGTGCCAGCAGTTACAGGGCAGGGGGAACCTACGAGCAGTACTTC.

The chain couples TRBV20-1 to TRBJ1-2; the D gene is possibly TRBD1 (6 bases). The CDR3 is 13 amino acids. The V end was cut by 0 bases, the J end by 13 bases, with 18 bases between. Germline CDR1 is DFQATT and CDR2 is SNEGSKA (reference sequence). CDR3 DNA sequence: TGCAGTGCTAGAGACCCGATGGGCGTAGGGGGCACCTTC. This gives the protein CSARDPMGVGGTF.

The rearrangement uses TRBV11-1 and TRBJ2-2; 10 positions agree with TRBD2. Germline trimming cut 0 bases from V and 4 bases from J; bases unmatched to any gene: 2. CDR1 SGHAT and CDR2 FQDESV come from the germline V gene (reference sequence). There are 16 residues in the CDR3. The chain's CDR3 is CASSLAGTSVTGELFF. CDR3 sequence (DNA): TGTGCCAGCAGCTTAGCAGGGACTAGCGTCACCGGGGAGCTGTTTTTT. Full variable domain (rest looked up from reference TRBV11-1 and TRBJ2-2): EAEVAQSPRYKITEKSQAVAFWCDPISGHATLYWYRQILGQGPELLVQFQDESVVDDSQLPKDRFSAERLKGVDSTLKIQPAELGDSAMYLCASSLAGTSVTGELFFGEGSRLTVL.

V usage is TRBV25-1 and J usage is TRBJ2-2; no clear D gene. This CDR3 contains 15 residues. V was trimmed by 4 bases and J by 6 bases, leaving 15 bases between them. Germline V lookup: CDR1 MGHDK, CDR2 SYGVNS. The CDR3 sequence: CASSANMEWPGELFF. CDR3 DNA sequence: TGTGCCAGCAGTGCGAATATGGAATGGCCCGGGGAGCTGTTTTTT.

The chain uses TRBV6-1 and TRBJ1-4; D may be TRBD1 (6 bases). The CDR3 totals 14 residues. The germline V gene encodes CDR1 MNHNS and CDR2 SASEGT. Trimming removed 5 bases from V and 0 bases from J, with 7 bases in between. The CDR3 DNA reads TGTGCCAGCAGTAAGGGGGCAACTAATGAAAAACTGTTTTTT. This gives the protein CASSKGATNEKLFF.